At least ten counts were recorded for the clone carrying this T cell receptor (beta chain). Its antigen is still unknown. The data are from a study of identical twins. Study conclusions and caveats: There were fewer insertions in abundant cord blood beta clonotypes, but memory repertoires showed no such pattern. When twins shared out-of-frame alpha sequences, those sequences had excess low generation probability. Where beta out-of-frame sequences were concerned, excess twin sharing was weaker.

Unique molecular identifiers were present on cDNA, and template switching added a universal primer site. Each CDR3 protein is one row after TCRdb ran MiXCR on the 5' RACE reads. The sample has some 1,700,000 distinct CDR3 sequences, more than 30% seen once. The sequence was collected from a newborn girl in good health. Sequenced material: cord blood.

Here the CDR3 reads CASSIWTSRTDTQYF. DNA for the CDR3: TGTGCCAGCAGCATCTGGACTAGCCGTACAGATACGCAGTATTTT. The chain carries TRBV7-2 and TRBJ2-3; 8 positions match TRBD2. Germline CDR1 and CDR2: SGHTA and FQGNSA. There are 15 residues in the CDR3. J was trimmed by 3 bases and V by 5 bases; bases with no gene match: 7.